Below, 4 T cell receptor beta chains from the same sample are listed, as sequenced in a study of blood T cell repertoires in COVID-19. Profiling relied on immunoSEQ multiplex PCR, and the TCRdb table lists in-frame clones only, not all of them. The sample has some 250,000 clones; around 83% are singletons. Specimen: peripheral blood. The receptors originated from an older woman with active or convalescent COVID-19.

The V call is TRBV11-2, the J call TRBJ1-4; the match to TRBD1 covers 7 bases. CDR1 is SGHAT and CDR2 is FQNNGV in the germline V gene. V lost 5 bases, J lost 0 bases, and 6 bases stayed unmatched. The CDR3 has 16 amino acids. The CDR3 DNA is TGTGCCAGCAGCCTTCGAGGGGGCGCAACTAATGAAAAACTGTTTTTT. This codes for CASSLRGGATNEKLFF.

The chain carries TRBV5-1 and TRBJ2-7, with 7 bases that match TRBD1. V trimming: 7 bases; J trimming: 3 bases; junction bases outside the gene matches: 4. The CDR3 is 12 amino acids. Germline V gene sequence: CDR1 SGHRS, CDR2 YFSETQ. CDR3 coding DNA: TGCGCCAGCCGAAGACAGGGCTACGAGCAGTACTTC. Translated: CASRRQGYEQYF.

The chain couples TRBV7-3 to TRBJ2-3; 8 bases are shared with TRBD2. The trim removed 6 bases at V and 3 bases at J, leaving 8 bases unmatched. Germline-derived CDR1 and CDR2 are SGHTA and FQGTGA. The CDR3 consists of 15 residues. DNA for the CDR3: TGTGCCAGCAGTCCTTGGACTAGCCCGACAGATACGCAGTATTTT. It specifies CASSPWTSPTDTQYF.

The V gene is TRBV10-3, the J gene TRBJ1-2, with 7 nucleotides matching TRBD1. The junction had 10 bases not matched to a gene; V was cut back by 4 bases and J by 2 bases. Germline V lookup: CDR1 ENHRY, CDR2 SYGVKD. This CDR3 is 16 amino acids long. This CDR3 reads CAISGRDSGGNYGYTF. Written as DNA, the CDR3 is TGTGCCATCAGTGGGCGGGACAGTGGGGGAAACTATGGCTACACCTTC.